This TCR beta chain appears in the sequencing data of a study of human thymus T cells. Whole-study results and caveats: Related research has reported that thymic repertoires overlap highly among unrelated individuals. Gene usage (both V and J) appeared biased in thymic and blood repertoires.

Comment on this clone: The antigen is undetermined.

The germline gives CDR1 SQVTM, CDR2 ANQGSEA. The CDR3 has 14 amino acids. V trimming: 4 bases; J trimming: 6 bases; junction bases outside the gene matches: 7. It was from resections taken during corrective heart surgery that the thymus tissue came. Healthy Finnish infants undergoing corrective surgery for congenital heart defects were the donors. Measured with immunoSEQ multiplex PCR; TCRdb has only the in-frame clones, and not every one. This sample yields roughly 130,000 clones, of which over 85% are seen a single time; 0.024% belongs to the top ten. The source material was thymus tissue. The origin of this receptor is a boy in the first two years of life with a congenital heart defect but otherwise immunologically healthy. The chain recombines TRBV29-1 with TRBJ1-4; TRBD1 aligns across 8 bases. CDR3 loop: CSVAGQGGDEKLFF. The CDR3 nucleotides are TGCAGCGTTGCCGGACAGGGTGGGGATGAAAAACTGTTTTTT.